This entry lists 8 T cell receptor beta chains sequenced from one sample in a study of T cell responses to AZD1222 COVID-19 vaccine. Sequencing was performed with immunoSEQ multiplex PCR; in TCRdb, only in-frame clones are kept and a portion is missing. The data show more than 60,000 clones, 75% to 85% seen once. Sequenced material: peripheral blood, taken on day 0 of AZD1222 vaccination. The receptors derive from an adult in good health.

The rearrangement joins TRBV5-8 to TRBJ1-5; the match to TRBD1 covers 8 bases. The CDR3 has 15 residues. Germline V gene sequence: CDR1 SGHTS, CDR2 YDEGEE. The trim removed 7 bases at V and 0 bases at J, leaving 6 bases unmatched. The CDR3 DNA is TGTGCCAGCGGATCCGACAGGGGTAGCAATCAGCCCCAGCATTTT. Its translation is CASGSDRGSNQPQHF.

V gene TRBV7-6 combines with J gene TRBJ1-3, with unresolved D. This CDR3 has 15 residues. From germline, CDR1 is SGHVS and CDR2 FNYEAQ. Trimming took 5 bases from V and 4 from J, leaving 15 bases between them. In DNA form, the CDR3 reads TGTGCCAGCAGCGCCCGGACGATCTCGGGAAACACCATATATTTT. This sequence encodes CASSARTISGNTIYF.

This sequence joins TRBV14 and TRBJ2-6; D might be TRBD1 (5 bases). The CDR3 is made up of 16 amino acids. Trimming removed 1 base at V and 1 base at J, with 8 bases between. Germline CDR1 and CDR2: SGHDN and FVKESK. The DNA for the CDR3 is TGTGCCAGCAGCCAAGCAAGGGGATCTGGGGCCAACGTCCTGACTTTC. Encoded protein: CASSQARGSGANVLTF.

V gene TRBV6-5 combines with J gene TRBJ1-1, with 7 bases matching TRBD1. The junction had 4 bases not matched to a gene; V was cut back by 6 bases and J by 0 bases. Germline loops: CDR1 MNHEY, CDR2 SVGAGI. This CDR3 is 14 amino acids long. The CDR3 nucleotides read TGTGCCAGCAGAGCCGGGACAGTGAACACTGAAGCTTTCTTT. Translation gives CASRAGTVNTEAFF.

The chain is built from TRBV9 and TRBJ1-5, with 12 nucleotides matching TRBD1. Germline values: CDR1 SGDLS, CDR2 YYNGEE. The CDR3 has 15 residues. Unmatched junction bases numbered 4, after V lost 3 bases and J lost 6 bases. As DNA, the CDR3 is TGTGCCAGCAGCGCGGGACAGGGGGCAGGTCAGCCCCAGCATTTT. Its protein product is CASSAGQGAGQPQHF.

The chain couples TRBV28 to TRBJ1-6, with D unresolved. The CDR3 sequence is 13 residues long. The V gene's germline CDR1 is MDHEN and CDR2 SYDVKM. Trimming stripped 5 bases from V and 10 bases from J, with 12 bases between. The CDR3 loop reads CASSLHSGSPLHF. CDR3 DNA sequence: TGTGCCAGCAGTCTCCACTCTGGATCACCCCTCCACTTT. Using reference TRBV28 and TRBJ1-6 for the parts outside the CDR3, the full variable domain is DVKVTQSSRYLVKRTGEKVFLECVQDMDHENMFWYRQDPGLGLRLIYFSYDVKMKEKGDIPEGYSVSREKKERFSLILESASTNQTSMYLCASSLHSGSPLHFGNGTRLTVT.

A single count supports this clone. CDR3 DNA: TGTGCCATAACCCGGCAGGGCAGGGACAATGAGCAGTTCTTC. Translating gives CAITRQGRDNEQFF. The V gene is TRBV10-3, the J gene TRBJ2-1; weak D call: TRBD1 (5 bases). This CDR3 is built from 14 residues. Trimming removed 9 bases at V and 5 bases at J, with 17 bases between. CDR1 and CDR2 (germline): ENHRY, SYGVKD.

V usage is TRBV24-1 and J usage is TRBJ1-5; D ambiguous. The CDR3 loop spans 13 amino acids. Between the trimmed V and J ends, which lost 1 base and 3 bases, there was a span of 3 bases. The germline CDR1 and CDR2 sequences are KGHDR and SFDVKD. In nucleotides, the CDR3 is TGTGCCACCAGTGATTTCGCCAATCAGCCCCAGCATTTT. It codes for CATSDFANQPQHF.